A single sample is the source of the 26 T cell receptor beta chains below, sequenced in a study of T-cell memory formation after mild COVID-19. From the 5' RACE reads, TCRdb called clonotypes with MiXCR, one entry per CDR3 protein. Of around 450,000 distinct CDR3 sequences listed, about 19% were seen once; the top ten hold more than 8%. Sequenced material: PBMCs or a T cell subset sorted from them (not recorded which). The receptors shown here come from an adult woman who had mild COVID-19 (a few samples of this study predate the infection). Cell type and time point are not known.

In this sample, this clonotype turned up a few times. The CDR3 loop is CASRRTGTDYEQYF. As DNA, the CDR3 is TGTGCCAGCAGGCGGACAGGGACGGACTACGAGCAGTACTTC. This chain uses TRBV6-1 with TRBJ2-7; 8 nucleotides match TRBD1. CDR3 length: 14 residues. V lost 6 bases to trimming and J lost 3 bases; unmatched junction nucleotides: 7. Germline V gene lookup returns CDR1 MNHNS and CDR2 SASEGT.

This clonotype was seen only a few times. The chain recombines TRBV23-1 with TRBJ2-6, with 8 nucleotides matching TRBD1. TRBV23-1 is given ORF status, its function remaining uncertain. This CDR3 has 19 amino acids. The V and J ends lost 7 bases and 0 bases, in that order; junction bases with no gene match: 14. This CDR3 is CASTADRDILRSGANVLTF. The CDR3 bases are TGCGCCAGCACCGCGGACAGGGATATCCTCCGCTCTGGGGCCAACGTCCTGACTTTC.

This clonotype was counted only a few times. The chain carries TRBV18 and TRBJ2-5; TRBD2 matches at 7 bases. The CDR3 has 14 residues. Germline loops: CDR1 KGHSH, CDR2 LQKENI. J gave up 5 bases and V 0 bases, and 3 bases lay outside the gene matches. CDR3 nucleotides: TGTGCCAGCTCACCACCTAGCGGGCGGGAGACCCAGTACTTC. Translation gives CASSPPSGRETQYF.

The chain joins TRBV3-1 to TRBJ2-1; tentatively, D is TRBD1 (6 bases). Germline values: CDR1 LGHDT, CDR2 YNNKEL (reference sequence). Trimming cost V 4 bases and J 10 bases, with 8 bases left between them. This CDR3 contains 11 residues. CDR3 bases: TGTGCCAGCAGCCGGACAGAAGAGCAGTTCTTC. Translation gives CASSRTEEQFF.

This clonotype was counted a few times. The V call is TRBV6-2 or TRBV6-3, the J call TRBJ1-2, with 9 bases identical to TRBD1. This CDR3 has 14 amino acids. Germline-derived CDR1 and CDR2 are MNHEY and SVGEGT. The V and J ends lost 6 bases and 10 bases, in that order; junction bases with no gene match: 12. The CDR3 reads CASSAPRTGEDYTF. For the CDR3, the DNA is TGTGCCAGCAGCGCTCCTCGGACAGGGGAGGACTACACCTTC.

This chain uses TRBV5-1 with TRBJ2-7, with TRBD2 identical over 12 bases. Germline lookup yields CDR1 SGHRS and CDR2 YFSETQ. This CDR3 has 15 amino acids. V was pared by 5 bases and J by 4 bases, with 7 bases of the junction left unmatched. The CDR3 coding sequence is TGCGCCAGCAGACTGACTAGCGGGAGTGAGTACGAGCAGTACTTC. It specifies CASRLTSGSEYEQYF.

There are a few counts of this clonotype. The V and J genes are TRBV6-2 or TRBV6-3 and TRBJ2-5; maybe TRBD2 (5 bases). The CDR3 runs 15 residues. The germline V gene has CDR1 MNHEY and CDR2 SVGEGT. V was shortened by 8 bases and J by 4 bases, with 20 bases between the two germline ends. In nucleotides, the CDR3 is TGTGCCAGCCAGTTAAGGGCCCATCGGGGAGAGACCCAGTACTTC. As protein: CASQLRAHRGETQYF.

This clonotype was seen only a few times. The chain carries TRBV6-5 and TRBJ2-5, with 16 bases matching TRBD2. The CDR3 runs to 19 residues. Germline-derived CDR1 and CDR2 are MNHEY and SVGAGI. The V segment lost 0 bases and the J segment 5 bases; nucleotides outside the gene matches: 9. The CDR3 reads CASSYSGTSGRARGETQYF. The CDR3 DNA is TGTGCCAGCAGTTACTCCGGGACTAGCGGGAGGGCCCGCGGGGAGACCCAGTACTTC.

The chain couples TRBV2 to TRBJ2-2; maybe TRBD2 (6 bases). There are 13 residues in the CDR3. The germline CDR1 and CDR2 sequences are SNHLY and FYNNEI. Trimming took 11 bases from V and 4 from J, leaving 14 bases between them. In DNA form, the CDR3 reads TGTGCCTGCTCGGGGCGGGGCACCGGGGAGCTGTTTTTT. Translated, it gives CACSGRGTGELFF.

This chain uses TRBV6-5 with TRBJ1-2; D might be TRBD1 (5 bases). The CDR3 totals 16 residues. Germline V gene sequence: CDR1 MNHEY, CDR2 SVGAGI. V shed 4 bases and J shed 0 bases, with 15 bases lying between them. CDR3 DNA: TGTGCCAGCAGTTCACTACTGAGACAGACTAACTATGGCTACACCTTC. Encoded protein: CASSSLLRQTNYGYTF.

The rearrangement uses TRBV29-1 and TRBJ2-3, with unresolved D. V was pared by 6 bases and J by 2 bases, with 21 bases between. This CDR3 comprises 16 residues. Germline V gene sequence: CDR1 SQVTM, CDR2 ANQGSEA. The CDR3 here is CSVKTLGSSHTDTQYF. DNA of the CDR3: TGCAGCGTCAAAACATTAGGGTCGTCCCACACAGATACGCAGTATTTT.

The chain carries TRBV24-1 and TRBJ2-7; 8 bases fit TRBD1. CDR3 length: 15 amino acids. CDR1 KGHDR and CDR2 SFDVKD come from the germline V gene. Unmatched junction bases numbered 9, after V lost 3 bases and J lost 6 bases. CDR3 sequence: CATSDPGGTPGEQYF. DNA for the CDR3: TGTGCCACCAGTGATCCAGGGGGCACCCCGGGCGAGCAGTACTTC.

The gene calls are TRBV4-1 and TRBJ1-1, with TRBD1 matching 8 bases. J lost 4 bases, V lost 2 bases, and 3 bases had no gene match. Germline V CDR1 and CDR2: MGHRA, YSYEKL. The CDR3 contains 14 residues. For the CDR3, the DNA is TGCGCCAGCAGCCAACAGACAGGGGTCACTGAAGCTTTCTTT. This translates into CASSQQTGVTEAFF.

This clonotype was detected only a few times. The chain combines TRBV20-1 with TRBJ2-7, with 15 bases that match TRBD2. The trim removed 0 bases at V and 4 bases at J, leaving 4 bases unmatched. Germline CDR1 DFQATT, CDR2 SNEGSKA (reference sequence). The CDR3 length is 16 residues. The CDR3 coding sequence is TGCAGTGCTAGAGACTGGACTAGCGGGAGGGTTTACGAGCAGTACTTC. It is translated as CSARDWTSGRVYEQYF.

This clonotype was detected a few times. The junction and the germline gene differ at one end; a read error may be behind it. The rearrangement uses TRBV12-3 or TRBV12-4 and TRBJ2-7; no firm D call. The CDR3 runs to 11 residues. CDR3 sequence (DNA): TGTGCCAGCAGTTTATCCCCCCGGGTAAATTTC. Its protein product is CASSLSPRVNF.

This clonotype was counted a few times. A read error may account for a junction end that differs from germline. The CDR3 nucleotides read TGTGCCAGCAGCGTAGGAGGTGGGGGGGACCACGAGACCCAGTACTTC. Protein product: CASSVGGGGDHETQYF. This chain uses TRBV9 with TRBJ2-5, with 7 bases aligning to TRBD2. CDR1 and CDR2 (germline): SGDLS, YYNGEE. The CDR3 consists of 16 residues.

There are a few counts of this clonotype. CDR3 sequence: CASSPEWGSMDTQYF. The CDR3 coding sequence is TGTGCCAGCTCACCAGAATGGGGCAGCATGGATACGCAGTATTTT. The rearrangement joins TRBV18 to TRBJ2-3; tentatively, D is TRBD1 (5 bases). This CDR3 spans 15 amino acids. Germline values: CDR1 KGHSH, CDR2 LQKENI. Trimming removed 2 bases at V and 6 bases at J, with 15 bases between.

J is TRBJ1-1 and V is TRBV27; TRBD1 might be the D (6 bases). The CDR3 contains 15 residues. Germline lookup yields CDR1 MNHEY and CDR2 SMNVEV (reference sequence). V lost 0 bases and J lost 1, with 9 bases in between. This CDR3 is CASSLSAGANTEAFF. The CDR3 DNA reads as TGTGCCAGCAGTTTATCGGCGGGGGCGAACACTGAAGCTTTCTTT.

The table lists this clonotype with a few counts. This chain joins TRBV7-2 and TRBJ1-3; no clear D gene. The CDR3 has 15 residues. Germline CDR1 is SGHTA and CDR2 is FQGNSA. Trimming took 0 bases from V and 3 from J, leaving 9 bases between them. Here the CDR3 reads CASSLALVSGNTIYF. Here the CDR3 DNA reads TGTGCCAGCAGCTTAGCTCTAGTCAGTGGAAACACCATATATTTT.

The CDR3 sequence is CASSLRTGPNTGELFF. The CDR3 bases are TGCGCCAGCAGCTTGCGGACAGGGCCGAACACCGGGGAGCTGTTTTTT. The chain links TRBV5-1 to TRBJ2-2; 8 positions match TRBD1. Trimming cost V 1 base and J 0 bases; bases outside gene matches: 2. CDR1 and CDR2 (germline): SGHRS, YFSETQ. The CDR3 extends over 16 amino acids.

This clonotype was seen at least ten times. The J gene is TRBJ2-7, the V gene TRBV5-1; D is unclear. The V gene lost 2 bases and the J gene lost 2 bases, with 17 bases spanning the gap. This CDR3 comprises 16 residues. Germline V lookup: CDR1 SGHRS, CDR2 YFSETQ. The CDR3 DNA follows: TGCGCCAGCAGCTTACGGGCAAGGACCGGTACCTACGAGCAGTACTTC. Translated: CASSLRARTGTYEQYF.

J is TRBJ1-2 and V is TRBV18, with D possibly being TRBD1 (6 bases). Trimming shortened V by 4 bases and J by 4 bases, and 16 bases separated the two germline ends. Germline V gene lookup returns CDR1 KGHSH and CDR2 LQKENI. The CDR3 spans 15 residues. CDR3 amino acids: CASSLFIGTSYGYTF. The CDR3 coding sequence is TGTGCCAGCTCACTCTTTATCGGGACAAGCTATGGCTACACCTTC. Full variable domain (remainder filled in from reference TRBV18 and TRBJ1-2): NAGVMQNPRHLVRRRGQEARLRCSPMKGHSHVYWYRQLPEEGLKFMVYLQKENIIDESGMPKERFSAEFPKEGPSILRIQQVVRGDSAAYFCASSLFIGTSYGYTFGSGTRLTVV.

This rearrangement joins TRBV9 to TRBJ2-7, with unresolved D. The CDR3 totals 14 residues. V lost 4 bases and J lost 2, with 13 bases in between. CDR1 SGDLS and CDR2 YYNGEE come from the germline V gene. The CDR3 sequence is CASSPSSSPYEQYF. The CDR3, as DNA: TGTGCCAGCAGCCCCTCCAGTTCTCCCTACGAGCAGTACTTC.

This chain uses TRBV7-3 with TRBJ2-1; the D is unclear. Trimming removed 2 bases at V and 3 bases at J, with 8 bases between. The CDR3 sequence is 14 residues long. CDR1 is SGHTA, CDR2 FQGTGA, per germline. CDR3: CASSLSGYYNEQFF. The CDR3, as DNA: TGTGCCAGCAGCTTATCGGGCTACTACAATGAGCAGTTCTTC.

The gene calls are TRBV7-3 and TRBJ2-5, with unresolved D. With 2 bases removed from V and 4 bases from J, the gap between germline ends came to 8 bases. This CDR3 spans 13 amino acids. Germline V gene sequence: CDR1 SGHTA, CDR2 FQGTGA. CDR3 region: CASSLWLGETQYF. CDR3 nucleotides: TGTGCCAGCAGCTTATGGCTAGGAGAGACCCAGTACTTC.

This clonotype was found a few times. The chain uses TRBV6-6 and TRBJ2-1; D perhaps matches TRBD1 (6 bases). The germline CDR1 and CDR2 sequences are MNHNY and SVGAGI (reference sequence). This CDR3 comprises 14 residues. V was pared by 7 bases and J by 5 bases, with 15 bases between. The CDR3 spells CASTFTTGNNEQFF. CDR3 nucleotides: TGTGCCAGCACTTTCACGACAGGAAACAATGAGCAGTTCTTC.